This T cell receptor beta chain comes out of a study of T cells in Graves' hyperthyroidism and ophthalmopathy (dated by TCRdb to between 2018 and 2021). In the study overall: Peripheral blood was sampled at the time of initial diagnosis, prior to any treatment. The study also compared thyroid tissue and blood T-cell repertoires from about six Graves' hyperthyroidism patients. Once sampling was done, hyperthyroidism patients were given methimazole at a starting dose of 30 mg daily, whereas ophthalmopathy patients were given high-dose intravenous methylprednisolone. Prospective prediction of ophthalmopathy was tested in an independent validation cohort consisting of some 18 hyperthyroidism patients and 15 or so patients who later progressed to ophthalmopathy. The 75 to 100 discovery patients were divided at random into training and test sets in a 7:3 ratio. The paper reports TCR Vbeta CDR3 sequencing of roughly 140 peripheral blood samples: 43 ophthalmopathy, some 80 hyperthyroidism and some 17 progressor patients. A discovery cohort of roughly 100 patients, approximately 44 with Graves' ophthalmopathy and 57 with stable Graves' hyperthyroidism, was used to find distinguishing TCR V-J signatures. What the authors observed across the whole study: In validation, the model predicted progression to ophthalmopathy a median of approximately 6.6 months before onset, with 65% to 71% sensitivity and 72.22% specificity. Sample size was not statistically predetermined, and investigators were not blinded to group allocation. Most expanded thyroid clonotypes (frequency above 0.001) were also detected in blood, suggesting blood repertoires may reflect thyroid immune responses. A 13 V-J signature model separated ophthalmopathy from stable hyperthyroidism, with around 90% sensitivity and about 81% specificity in cross-validation and 80%/75% in testing.

The TCR beta CDR3 regions were amplified from the RNA transcripts. The first round of RT-PCR for the TCR CDR3 was performed with the HTBI primer set and the Qiagen OneStep RT-PCR kit. A second multiplex PCR round built the libraries, followed by size selection and purification. The libraries were sequenced on an Illumina HiSeq2000 using paired-end 100 bp reads. In the paper's pipeline: SOAPnuke was used to process the raw data, removing reads that contained adapters or uncalled bases, had a mean Phred below 15, or lacked an exact match to the constant primer or identifier. COPE v1.2.5 was used to merge high-quality paired reads, and clonotypes were defined as unique nucleotide sequences. MiTCR v1.1 was used to align clonotypes to the IMGT TRBV, TRBD and TRBJ reference segments. The analysis was restricted to V-J combinations with a frequency above 0.0001, which together covered 98% to 99.2% of the repertoires. A TCS score was defined as the ratio between F50 (clonal expansion) and ExV (chaos), using BLOSUM62-based TCRdist between CDR3 peptides within each V-J. Welch's t-statistics and random forest reduced 500 to 550 V-J features to 13, which were used in a naive Bayes classifier (R e1071). The raw public data were reprocessed by TCRdb itself: fastp quality trimming at Q25, MiXCR clonotype calling, in-frame beta chains only. Every CDR3 protein is listed once, alongside the most common genes and DNA of its rows. The V and J calls and clone size come from TCRdb's table, not from the authors' own analysis. Within this sample are fewer than 650,000 distinct CDR3 sequences, with approximately 13% of them counted one time only. The ten largest clones represent roughly 5.5% of the sample.

This clonotype was counted ten times or more. Its antigen is still unknown. No much larger clone exists at a distance of one base, and base qualities are not known. Hyperthyroidism patients were aged 18 to 65 years and newly diagnosed, with disease duration of less than 2 months. Any patient with an uncontrolled infection, another autoimmune disease, pregnancy or lactation was excluded. Diagnoses relied on clinical symptoms, serum thyroxine and TRAb, thyroid ultrasound and orbital computed tomography. Blood from progressor patients was collected at the time of first diagnosis with hyperthyroidism, before any ophthalmopathy symptoms had appeared. Ficoll-Paque density gradient centrifugation was used to isolate PBMCs from 8.5 to 10 ml of fresh peripheral blood. Progressor patients were first diagnosed with Graves' hyperthyroidism and then developed ophthalmopathy during follow-up. Total RNA was extracted using Trizol reagent, and RNA quality was assessed on an Agilent 2100 Bioanalyzer.

The V end loses 5 bases and the J end loses 2 bases, and a stretch of 13 bases separates them. The CDR3 contains 14 residues, cysteine and phenylalanine counted. The DNA shown is the 42-base CDR3, in frame from base 1. CDR1 and CDR2, per the germline V gene, are LGHNT and FRNRAP. The TCR comes from a woman in her thirties with Graves' hyperthyroidism that later progressed to Graves' ophthalmopathy. The sample taken for sequencing was blood. Rearrangement joined TRBV12-5 to TRBJ2-7; a tentative D match to TRBD1 spans 6 bases. The DNA reads TGTGCTAGTGGTCCTCCGGGACACGCCTACGAGCAGTACTTC. It codes for CASGPPGHAYEQYF. With the portions outside the CDR3 filled from the reference TRBV12-5 and TRBJ2-7 genes, the complete variable region becomes DARVTQTPRHKVTEMGQEVTMRCQPILGHNTVFWYRQTMMQGLELLAYFRNRAPLDDSGMPKDRFSAEMPDATLATLKIQPSEPRDSAVYFCASGPPGHAYEQYFGPGTRLTVT.